The 11 T cell receptor beta chains in this list originate from one sample, sequenced in a study of patients and donors after allogeneic stem cell transplantation. Via MiXCR, TCRdb re-called the RT-PCR reads, giving one row per CDR3 protein. The data contain some 87,000 distinct CDR3 sequences, about 44% of them seen just once; the ten biggest clones take up 61%. Sample: blood, either unsorted or a sorted T cell fraction (not recorded which). Receptors were obtained from a human donor who was either an allogeneic HSCT recipient or a stem cell or donor lymphocyte infusion donor (not recorded which). It is not recorded whose cells these are; they may come from a transplant donor.

This clonotype was detected a few times. The V call is TRBV6-5, the J call TRBJ1-6; 7 bases match TRBD1. Germline lookup yields CDR1 MNHEY and CDR2 SVGAGI. J was trimmed by 10 bases and V by 2 bases; bases with no gene match: 8. The CDR3 length is 15 residues. CDR3 loop: CASSYRRQGGSPLHF. The CDR3 DNA sequence: TGTGCCAGCAGTTACCGAAGACAGGGAGGCTCACCCCTCCACTTT.

The chain employs TRBV7-8 and TRBJ1-4; D remains ambiguous. Germline values: CDR1 SGHVS, CDR2 FQNEAQ. The CDR3 length is 16 residues. V lost 4 bases and J lost 0, with 12 bases in between. The CDR3 region has the DNA TGTGCCAGCAGCTCCTGGCGATTTGCAACTAATGAAAAACTGTTTTTT. Amino acids: CASSSWRFATNEKLFF. The variable domain in full, with the rest retrieved from reference TRBV7-8 and TRBJ1-4, is GAGVSQSPRYKVAKRGQDVALRCDPISGHVSLFWYQQALGQGPEFLTYFQNEAQLDKSGLPSDRFFAERPEGSVSTLKIQRTQQEDSAVYLCASSSWRFATNEKLFFGSGTQLSVL.

In DNA, the CDR3 is TGTGCCAGCTCTCGACTAGCGGGTTCCTACAATGAGCAGTTCTTC. It specifies CASSRLAGSYNEQFF. The V and J genes are TRBV18 and TRBJ2-1, with 10 bases fitting TRBD2. CDR1 is KGHSH, CDR2 LQKENI, per germline. V trimming: 6 bases; J trimming: 1 base; junction bases outside the gene matches: 3. The CDR3 runs 15 residues.

The J gene is TRBJ2-7, the V gene TRBV29-1, with TRBD1 matching 9 bases. The CDR3 has 12 residues. CDR1 is SQVTM and CDR2 is ANQGSEA in the germline V gene. Trimming took 7 bases from V and 11 from J; bases not matched to a gene: 12. The CDR3 region has the DNA TGCAGCGCATGGGACAGGGAGGGCCTTAAGTACTTC. Its translation is CSAWDREGLKYF.

This clonotype was recorded a few times. This chain uses TRBV12-3 or TRBV12-4 with TRBJ1-4, with TRBD1 identical over 8 bases. The CDR3 consists of 15 residues. Trimming at V came to 6 bases and at J to 1 base, leaving 4 bases not matched to a gene. The CDR3 DNA is TGTGCCAGCAGGGCTACAGGGGGAACTAATGAAAAACTGTTTTTT. Translating gives CASRATGGTNEKLFF.

The chain uses TRBV6-6 and TRBJ1-5; D not resolved. V was pared by 0 bases and J by 4 bases, with 10 bases between. The CDR3 runs to 15 residues. Germline assignment: CDR1 MNHNY and CDR2 SVGAGI (reference sequence). The CDR3 reads CASSYSIGENQPQHF. DNA for the CDR3: TGTGCCAGCAGTTACTCGATCGGGGAGAATCAGCCCCAGCATTTT.

Worth noting for this clonotype: A junction end diverges from the germline sequence, so it may reflect a read error. The CDR3 sequence: CSARDSSGQPF. CDR3 sequence (DNA): TGCAGTGCTAGAGATTCCAGCGGCCAACCCTTC. The chain uses TRBV20-1 and TRBJ2-1; tentatively, D is TRBD2 (5 bases). Looked up from germline, CDR1 is DFQATT and CDR2 is SNEGSKA (reference sequence). This CDR3 spans 11 amino acids.

This clonotype was recorded only once. This sequence joins TRBV6-1 and TRBJ2-1; D is possibly TRBD2 (5 bases). The CDR3 loop spans 13 amino acids. Trimming cost V 10 bases and J 3 bases, with 13 bases left between them. CDR1 and CDR2 (germline): MNHNS, SASEGT. CDR3 sequence: CATLDYLYNEQFF. The CDR3 DNA sequence: TGTGCCACCCTCGACTACCTCTACAATGAGCAGTTCTTC.

The chain links TRBV20-1 to TRBJ1-4; tentatively, D is TRBD1 (6 bases). The CDR3 extends over 11 amino acids. V was shortened by 3 bases and J by 12 bases, with 11 bases between the two germline ends. In germline, CDR1 is DFQATT, CDR2 SNEGSKA (reference sequence). CDR3 in DNA: TGCAGTGCTAGGGGGGGACATGAACTGTTTTTT. Translation gives CSARGGHELFF.

In this sample, this clonotype turned up a few times. The chain uses TRBV4-3 and TRBJ1-3, with unresolved D. Trimming shortened V by 0 bases and J by 0 bases, and 15 bases separated the two germline ends. From germline, CDR1 is LGHNA and CDR2 YSLEER. The CDR3 runs to 18 residues. DNA for the CDR3: TGCGCCAGCAGCCAAGAACCCCCCGGCCGCCACTCTGGAAACACCATATATTTT. It yields the protein CASSQEPPGRHSGNTIYF.

This clonotype came up a few times. This chain joins TRBV30 and TRBJ1-6; a weak D match, TRBD1 (5 bases). The ends were cut back, 2 bases at V and 0 bases at J, with 14 bases in the middle. Germline values: CDR1 GTSNPN, CDR2 SVGIG (reference sequence). The CDR3 contains 17 residues. DNA of the CDR3: TGTGCCTGGAGTTTACCTGGGACGAGCTCCTATAATTCACCCCTCCACTTT. It translates to CAWSLPGTSSYNSPLHF.